The text below deals with one TCR beta chain. Its antigen is unknown. The data belong to a study of PD-1 blockade in classical Hodgkin lymphoma. Study-level results: TCR diversity in CD4+, not CD8+, cells rose significantly by C4D1. It was among complete responders that baseline diversity resembled that of newly diagnosed patients.

This CDR3 contains 14 residues. The table came from immunoSEQ multiplex PCR; TCRdb's copy has only in-frame clones and leaves some out. The sample shows 34,000 or so clones, roughly nine tenths of them seen only once. The time point is: cycle 4 day 1 (C4D1), after 6 weeks of nivolumab. Each patient relapsed following autologous stem cell transplantation, and prior brentuximab vedotin exposure differed. Thawed PBMCs yielded CD4+ T cells through magnetic negative selection. The rearrangement uses TRBV1 and TRBJ2-5. TRBV1 is a documented pseudogene. The sequence came from a human donor with classical Hodgkin lymphoma. Sample: CD4+ T cells from blood, taken before the fourth cycle of nivolumab. CDR3 nucleotide sequence: TGCACCAGCAGCCAACAATACCGAAAAGAGACCCAGTACTTC. It is translated as CTSSQQYRKETQYF.